This is a list of T cell receptor beta chains from one sample in a study of T cell clonotyping in hematopoietic cell transplantation. Some clones are missing from TCRdb's copy, which holds only in-frame ones; the method was immunoSEQ multiplex PCR. The table has around 3,300 clones, roughly nine tenths seen once; the top ten hold roughly 9%. Source: PBMCs, taken at the time of graft-versus-host disease after allogeneic stem cell transplant. These receptors came from a male patient aged 60 to 75 who had an allogeneic stem cell transplant from a related donor, so the T cells may come from the graft donor. Some clones in this sample may be carry-over from other donors' samples. Each CDR3 is given with its conserved first and last residue. Fields, in order: D gene, V gene, clone size, J gene, CDR3 DNA, CDR3 protein. The D gene is left open where the match is weak. Clone size is stated in some rows and not others, as once, few, many or a class when expanded.

TRBD2	TRBV28	-	TRBJ2-5	TGTGCCAGCAGTTTATGGGCTAGCGGGGGGCTGGAGACCCAGTACTTC	CASSLWASGGLETQYF
-	TRBV5-4	-	TRBJ2-4	TGTGCCAGCAGCTTTGGATTCTTGGGGCAAAACATTCAGTACTTC	CASSFGFLGQNIQYF
-	TRBV6-6	-	TRBJ2-7	TGTGCCAGCAAAAGCGGCAGATCCTACGAGCAGTACTTC	CASKSGRSYEQYF
TRBD1	TRBV6-1	-	TRBJ1-1	TGTGCCAGTTCAATTAACAGGGGTGGTACTGAAGCTTTCTTT	CASSINRGGTEAFF
TRBD1	TRBV5-4	-	TRBJ2-3	TGTGCCAGCAGCTTCCAAGGGGGACAGGTTACGCAGTATTTT	CASSFQGGQVTQYF
-	TRBV19	-	TRBJ1-2	TGTGCCAGTAGTATTCCCGGCAGGCAAAAAGATGGCTACACCTTC	CASSIPGRQKDGYTF
-	TRBV5-1	-	TRBJ1-6	TGCGCCAGCAGCCGTTCTGACGTGCTCTATAATTCACCCCTCCACTTT	CASSRSDVLYNSPLHF
-	TRBV7-9	-	TRBJ1-2	TGTGCCAGCAGCTTAGACAGTGCTGTCTATGGCTACACCTTC	CASSLDSAVYGYTF
-	TRBV11-3	-	TRBJ2-2	TGTGCCAGCAGCTTATTCCCCACCGGGGAGCTGTTTTTT	CASSLFPTGELFF
-	TRBV11-2	-	TRBJ1-2	TGTGCCAGCAGCTTAGAGCGGGGGACGTATGGCTACACCTTC	CASSLERGTYGYTF
-	TRBV6-5	-	TRBJ1-2	TGTGCCAGCAGTGGGGGTCCCGAACGTCGATATGGCTACACCTTC	CASSGGPERRYGYTF
-	TRBV9	-	TRBJ1-5	TGTGCCAGCAGCACCGGGGACGCCAATCAGCCCCAGCATTTT	CASSTGDANQPQHF
TRBD2	TRBV5-4	-	TRBJ2-5	TGTGCCAGCAGCTTCTTTCGGACTAGCGGGGGAGAGACCCAGTACTTC	CASSFFRTSGGETQYF
TRBD1	TRBV7-2	once	TRBJ2-7	TGTGCCAGCAGCCCCGGGACAGGGGCGTACGAGCAGTACTTC	CASSPGTGAYEQYF
-	TRBV9	few	TRBJ2-7	TGTGCCAGCAGCGTAGTCCCAGGGGAAGCTTACGAGCAGTACTTC	CASSVVPGEAYEQYF
-	TRBV27	once	TRBJ2-7	TGTGCCAGCAGTTTCGGGGTTAGCGGCGAGCAGTACTTC	CASSFGVSGEQYF
-	TRBV5-5	-	TRBJ1-2	TGTGCCAGCCATACTAACTCGCGAAAGACCTATGGCTACACCTTC	CASHTNSRKTYGYTF
TRBD1	TRBV6-4	once	TRBJ2-1	TGTGCCAGCAGTGAAAAAGACAGGGGGTACAATGAGCAGTTCTTC	CASSEKDRGYNEQFF
TRBD1	TRBV10-3	-	TRBJ1-5	TGTGCCGGCGGGACAGGAGATAGCAATCAGCCCCAGCATTTT	CAGGTGDSNQPQHF
TRBD1	TRBV11-3	-	TRBJ1-1	TGTGCCAGCAGCGATTACTCCATTCCGGGACAGGGGGCCTCTGAAGCTTTCTTT	CASSDYSIPGQGASEAFF
-	TRBV5-5	-	TRBJ1-2	TGTGCCAGCAGCTTGGGTGCGGCTGGCTACACCTTC	CASSLGAAGYTF
-	TRBV4-3	-	TRBJ1-2	TGCGCCAGCAGCCAACCAAGCGGGGACGGCTACACCTTC	CASSQPSGDGYTF
-	TRBV19	-	TRBJ2-5	TGTGCCAGTAGTACGGGGACACTACAAGAGACCCAGTACTTC	CASSTGTLQETQYF
-	TRBV20-1	-	TRBJ2-1	TGCAGTGCTGCCCCCTACAATGAGCAGTTCTTC	CSAAPYNEQFF
-	TRBV28	-	TRBJ1-6	TGTGCCAGCAGTGACAGCGACGGGCCCCTCCACTTT	CASSDSDGPLHF
-	TRBV14	-	TRBJ2-2	TGTGCCAGCAGCCAAATCCGACAGCCCGGGGAGCTGTTTTTT	CASSQIRQPGELFF
TRBD2	TRBV7-3	-	TRBJ2-1	TGTGCCAGCAGCTTAGGCCGTAGCGGGCCAGGCCGGTCCTACAATGAGCAGTTCTTC	CASSLGRSGPGRSYNEQFF